The 3 T cell receptor beta chains given below trace back to one sample, sequenced in a study of human thymus T cells. Thymic samples were excised during corrective heart operations. Produced via immunoSEQ multiplex PCR; TCRdb's table is partial and in-frame only. Of about 78,000 clones listed, roughly 97% are singletons. Sequencing was carried out using thymus tissue. These receptors all stem from a boy under two years old with a congenital heart defect but otherwise immunologically healthy.

The genes are TRBV5-1 and TRBJ1-3; possibly TRBD1 for D (5 bases). CDR1 and CDR2 (germline): SGHRS, YFSETQ. The germline V and J ends were trimmed by 4 bases and 2 bases, with 13 bases remaining between them. This CDR3 region has 15 residues. In DNA, the CDR3 is TGCGCCAGCAGCCTGGGAGGGACCCCTGGAAACACCATATATTTT. It yields the protein CASSLGGTPGNTIYF.

The sample holds one count of this clone. The chain recombines TRBV5-1 with TRBJ1-6, with D hard to call. V dropped 4 bases and J dropped 0 bases, with 20 bases sitting between them. This CDR3 has 19 residues. Looked up from germline, CDR1 is SGHRS and CDR2 is YFSETQ. The DNA of the CDR3 is TGCGCCAGCAGCCGCACCCCGACACGTCTGAGCTCCTATAATTCACCCCTCCACTTT. Translating gives CASSRTPTRLSSYNSPLHF.

The chain recombines TRBV2 with TRBJ2-5; TRBD1 matches at 7 bases. The CDR3 sequence is 13 residues long. The germline gives CDR1 SNHLY, CDR2 FYNNEI. Trimming took 5 bases from V and 6 from J; bases not matched to a gene: 6. Here the CDR3 reads CASSLTGEKTQYF. The CDR3 nucleotides read TGTGCCAGCAGTCTCACAGGGGAAAAGACCCAGTACTTC.